The 26 T cell receptor beta chains in this list originate from one sample, sequenced in a study of CD8+ T cells in alopecia areata. Extracted RNA was reverse transcribed into cDNA, the sequencing template. Sequenced by immunoSEQ multiplex PCR; TCRdb stores in-frame clones only, minus some. This table has about 180,000 clones, just under 60% appearing once. Sequencing used CD4+ T cells sorted from blood, obtained at week 0. The source of these receptors is a human donor with alopecia areata.

This chain joins TRBV19 and TRBJ2-1; D possibly corresponds to TRBD2 (5 bases). The V gene lost 2 bases and the J gene lost 4 bases, with 12 bases spanning the gap. Germline V lookup: CDR1 LNHDA, CDR2 SQIVND (reference sequence). The CDR3 spans 15 residues. CDR3 DNA sequence: TGTGCCAGTAGTATATCAGCGGATACATACAATGAGCAGTTCTTC. Translated, it gives CASSISADTYNEQFF.

This rearrangement joins TRBV6-5 to TRBJ1-2, with D possibly being TRBD1 (6 bases). CDR1 and CDR2 from the germline V gene are MNHEY and SVGAGI. The CDR3 covers 15 residues. V was trimmed by 6 bases and J by 4 bases, leaving 18 bases between them. CDR3 sequence: CASRKQGNGPYGYTF. The CDR3 bases are TGTGCCAGCAGGAAGCAGGGGAATGGGCCCTATGGCTACACCTTC.

There are a few counts of this clone. The rearrangement links TRBV6-6 to TRBJ2-1, with unresolved D. The CDR3 sequence is 12 residues long. Germline CDR1 is MNHNY and CDR2 is SVGAGI (reference sequence). V was shortened by 6 bases and J by 6 bases, with 9 bases between the two germline ends. The CDR3 DNA reads as TGTGCCAGCAGCTCCCCCGGCAATGAGCAGTTCTTC. Its translation: CASSSPGNEQFF.

The chain is built from TRBV4-1 and TRBJ2-5, with TRBD2 as a possible D gene (5 bases). Trimming left V 1 base short and J 1 base short, with 13 bases between. CDR3 length: 16 residues. Germline V gene lookup returns CDR1 MGHRA and CDR2 YSYEKL. CDR3 in DNA: TGCGCCAGCAGCCAAGGGGCTGCGGCGGGCCAAGAGACCCAGTACTTC. It codes for CASSQGAAAGQETQYF.

This clone was seen a handful of times. An end of the junction differs from the germline gene, which may be a read error. The chain couples TRBV6-1 to TRBJ2-5; D might be TRBD1 (5 bases). In germline, CDR1 is MNHNS, CDR2 SASEGT. CDR3 length: 13 amino acids. Here the CDR3 reads CASKVSGQGTQYF. The CDR3 DNA sequence: TGTGCCAGCAAAGTCTCAGGACAAGGGACCCAGTACTTC.

The chain is built from TRBV5-1 and TRBJ1-5, with 8 bases aligning to TRBD1. V shed 5 bases and J 3 bases; nucleotides not matched to a gene: 7. CDR3 length: 15 residues. Germline V gene sequence: CDR1 SGHRS, CDR2 YFSETQ. The CDR3, as DNA: TGCGCCAGCAGACCGACAGGGGACCACAATCAGCCCCAGCATTTT. Amino acids: CASRPTGDHNQPQHF.

The sample holds many counts of this clone. This chain connects TRBV29-1 to TRBJ1-1; weak D call: TRBD1 (5 bases). This CDR3 is 11 amino acids long. Germline V gives CDR1 SQVTM, CDR2 ANQGSEA. Trimming pared 2 bases from V and 11 bases from J, leaving 12 bases between. The CDR3 here is CSVERGVEAFF. CDR3 bases: TGCAGCGTTGAACGGGGGGTCGAGGCTTTCTTT.

The V and J genes are TRBV2 and TRBJ2-7; the match to TRBD2 covers 13 bases. J lost 7 bases, V lost 4 bases, and 7 bases had no gene match. This CDR3 has 15 residues. The germline V gene encodes CDR1 SNHLY and CDR2 FYNNEI. The chain's CDR3 is CASSVLAGGPDEQYF. For the CDR3, the DNA is TGTGCCAGCAGTGTACTAGCGGGGGGGCCAGATGAGCAGTACTTC. Drawing the rest from reference TRBV2 and TRBJ2-7, the complete variable domain is EPEVTQTPSHQVTQMGQEVILRCVPISNHLYFYWYRQILGQKVEFLVSFYNNEISEKSEIFDDQFSVERPDGSNFTLKIRSTKLEDSAMYFCASSVLAGGPDEQYFGPGTRLTVT.

V and J are TRBV14 and TRBJ1-2; no clear D. Per the germline V gene, CDR1 is SGHDN and CDR2 is FVKESK. The germline V and J ends were trimmed by 4 bases and 4 bases, with 7 bases remaining between them. CDR3 length: 12 residues. Written as DNA, the CDR3 is TGTGCCAGCAGCCCCAGTGGCTATGGCTACACCTTC. It specifies CASSPSGYGYTF.

V gene TRBV5-6 combines with J gene TRBJ1-1; D call uncertain. The CDR3 is 14 amino acids. Germline V gene sequence: CDR1 SGHDT, CDR2 YYEEEE. V lost 1 base and J lost 1, with 8 bases in between. CDR3 amino acids: CASSLLGPNTEAFF. CDR3 DNA sequence: TGTGCCAGCAGCTTGTTGGGCCCGAACACTGAAGCTTTCTTT.

This chain connects TRBV10-2 to TRBJ2-6; tentatively, D is TRBD1 (6 bases). CDR1 is WSHSY and CDR2 is SAAADI in the germline V gene. The V gene lost 2 bases and the J gene lost 2 bases, with 7 bases spanning the gap. CDR3 length: 15 amino acids. The CDR3 bases are TGCGCCAGCAGTGAGAGGACAGCTGGGGCCAACGTCCTGACTTTC. Translating it yields CASSERTAGANVLTF.

V gene TRBV2 combines with J gene TRBJ2-3; 14 nucleotides align to TRBD2. This CDR3 is 16 amino acids long. With 7 bases clipped from V and 1 base from J, the junction kept 4 bases outside the gene matches. Germline V gives CDR1 SNHLY, CDR2 FYNNEI. DNA for the CDR3: TGTGCCAGCATCCGGGGACTAGCGGGGGGCACAGATACGCAGTATTTT. Translating gives CASIRGLAGGTDTQYF.

This clone has ten or more counts. The gene calls are TRBV11-2 and TRBJ1-2; D is possibly TRBD1 (5 bases). V was pared by 7 bases and J by 4 bases, with 19 bases between. The germline V gene encodes CDR1 SGHAT and CDR2 FQNNGV. The CDR3 is made up of 15 amino acids. The CDR3: CASNPLRGDGYGYTF. Here the CDR3 DNA reads TGTGCCAGCAATCCCCTTCGGGGGGATGGCTATGGCTACACCTTC.

J is TRBJ1-2 and V is TRBV5-6, with 12 bases fitting TRBD1. Germline V gene lookup returns CDR1 SGHDT and CDR2 YYEEEE. CDR3 length: 14 residues. The junction had 3 bases not matched to a gene; V was cut back by 3 bases and J by 6 bases. The CDR3 coding sequence is TGTGCCAGCAGCTGGGACAGGGGGCTTGATGGCTACACCTTC. Translation gives CASSWDRGLDGYTF.

A few counts support this clone. The V call is TRBV7-6, the J call TRBJ2-4; possible D gene TRBD2, 6 bases. This CDR3 has 14 amino acids. V was shortened by 1 base and J by 6 bases, with 10 bases between the two germline ends. Germline CDR1 is SGHVS and CDR2 is FNYEAQ. CDR3 nucleotide sequence: TGTGCCAGCAGCTTAGACCAGGGAGGAAACATTCAGTACTTC. Protein sequence: CASSLDQGGNIQYF.

This chain connects TRBV7-2 to TRBJ1-2, with a weak D call TRBD1 (6 bases). The V gene's germline CDR1 is SGHTA and CDR2 FQGNSA. The CDR3 is 14 amino acids. V was cut by 5 bases and J by 3 bases, with 13 bases left in between. This CDR3 is CASSPATGYYGYTF. The CDR3, as DNA: TGTGCCAGCAGCCCAGCGACAGGTTACTATGGCTACACCTTC.

The chain joins TRBV5-1 to TRBJ1-1, with D unresolved. This CDR3 has 14 amino acids. Trimming shortened V by 0 bases and J by 2 bases, and 8 bases separated the two germline ends. CDR1 and CDR2 from the germline V gene are SGHRS and YFSETQ. The CDR3 sequence is CASSLESGNTEAFF. The CDR3 coding sequence is TGCGCCAGCAGCTTGGAATCCGGAAACACTGAAGCTTTCTTT.

CDR3 nucleotides: TGCGCCAGCAGCTCCCCAACAGGGGGCTCGTCTGGGGCCAACGTCCTGACTTTC. Amino acids: CASSSPTGGSSGANVLTF. This chain uses TRBV5-1 with TRBJ2-6; 9 bases are shared with TRBD1. The CDR3 loop spans 18 amino acids. Germline trimming cut 3 bases from V and 1 base from J; bases unmatched to any gene: 8. CDR1 is SGHRS, CDR2 YFSETQ, per germline.

This chain connects TRBV29-1 to TRBJ2-2, with D perhaps assigned TRBD1 or TRBD2 (6 bases each). V was cut by 8 bases and J by 2 bases, with 15 bases left in between. The CDR3 runs 14 residues. Germline CDR1 SQVTM, CDR2 ANQGSEA. The CDR3 region has the DNA TGCAGCACGGAGGGGACACCTAACACCGGGGAGCTGTTTTTT. Its translation is CSTEGTPNTGELFF.

This clone was observed once. Other DNA sequences within the sample encode an identical CDR3. The V call is TRBV9, the J call TRBJ1-2; D not resolved. Deletions cut 1 base from V and 2 bases from J, with 3 bases between. The CDR3 has 12 residues. Germline V lookup: CDR1 SGDLS, CDR2 YYNGEE. CDR3 protein: CASSVSNYGYTF. For the CDR3, the DNA is TGTGCCAGCAGCGTATCGAACTATGGCTACACCTTC.

In its sample, this clone was seen a few times. This chain connects TRBV5-1 to TRBJ2-7, with 8 bases fitting TRBD2. The junction had 4 bases not matched to a gene; V was cut back by 4 bases and J by 4 bases. Germline values: CDR1 SGHRS, CDR2 YFSETQ. The CDR3 contains 13 residues. CDR3 protein: CASSPGTRYEQYF. The CDR3 DNA reads TGCGCCAGCAGCCCAGGGACTAGGTACGAGCAGTACTTC. Complete variable domain (other parts from reference TRBV5-1 and TRBJ2-7): KAGVTQTPRYLIKTRGQQVTLSCSPISGHRSVSWYQQTPGQGLQFLFEYFSETQRNKGNFPGRFSGRQFSNSRSEMNVSTLELGDSALYLCASSPGTRYEQYFGPGTRLTVT.

The chain has TRBV27 and TRBJ1-1; 9 nucleotides align to TRBD1. The ends lost 6 bases at V and 11 bases at J; junction bases unmatched: 10. The CDR3 contains 13 residues. Germline V CDR1 and CDR2: MNHEY, SMNVEV (reference sequence). The CDR3 region is CASSQQGAPNAFF. CDR3 coding DNA: TGTGCCAGCAGCCAACAGGGGGCGCCGAACGCTTTCTTT.

This clone turned up a few times. The chain recombines TRBV4-2 with TRBJ2-2; D call uncertain. This CDR3 is built from 13 residues. From germline, CDR1 is LGHNA and CDR2 YNFKEQ. The ends were cut back, 7 bases at V and 6 bases at J, with 12 bases in the middle. CDR3 in amino acids: CASKEDTAGELFF. The CDR3, as DNA: TGTGCCAGCAAAGAAGACACCGCCGGGGAGCTGTTTTTT.

This clone was observed a handful of times. This rearrangement joins TRBV19 to TRBJ2-5; no reliable D call. V was trimmed by 7 bases and J by 0 bases, leaving 3 bases between them. Germline V gene lookup returns CDR1 LNHDA and CDR2 SQIVND (reference sequence). The CDR3 consists of 11 residues. The CDR3 DNA sequence: TGTGCCAGTATTCACCAAGAGACCCAGTACTTC. Protein product: CASIHQETQYF. Filled out from reference TRBV19 and TRBJ2-5, the complete variable domain reads DGGITQSPKYLFRKEGQNVTLSCEQNLNHDAMYWYRQDPGQGLRLIYYSQIVNDFQKGDIAEGYSVSREKKESFPLTVTSAQKNPTAFYLCASIHQETQYFGPGTRLLVL.

The genes are TRBV27 and TRBJ1-5; D remains ambiguous. V shed 0 bases and J shed 1 base, with 10 bases lying between them. This CDR3 comprises 16 residues. The germline V gene has CDR1 MNHEY and CDR2 SMNVEV (reference sequence). This CDR3 reads CASSLSGFMSNQPQHF. The CDR3 DNA sequence: TGTGCCAGCAGTTTATCGGGGTTTATGAGCAATCAGCCCCAGCATTTT.

The chain carries TRBV29-1 and TRBJ1-3; the match to TRBD1 covers 9 bases. V lost 7 bases, J lost 4 bases, and 8 bases stayed unmatched. Germline V gene data show CDR1 as SQVTM and CDR2 as ANQGSEA. The length of the CDR3 is 14 residues. The CDR3 sequence: CSALQGASGNTIYF. In DNA form, the CDR3 reads TGCAGCGCCCTACAGGGGGCATCGGGAAACACCATATATTTT.